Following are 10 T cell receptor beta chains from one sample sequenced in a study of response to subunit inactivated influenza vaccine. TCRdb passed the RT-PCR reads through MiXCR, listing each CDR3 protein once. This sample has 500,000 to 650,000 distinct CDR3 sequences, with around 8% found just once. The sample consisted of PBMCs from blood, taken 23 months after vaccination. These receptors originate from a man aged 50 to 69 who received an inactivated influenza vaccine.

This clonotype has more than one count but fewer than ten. Here the CDR3 reads CSVTRLAGAETQYF. As DNA, the CDR3 is TGCAGCGTGACCCGACTAGCGGGAGCGGAGACCCAGTACTTC. V gene TRBV29-1 combines with J gene TRBJ2-5, with 12 nucleotides matching TRBD2. The V and J ends lost 6 bases and 5 bases, in that order; junction bases with no gene match: 7. Germline V gene data show CDR1 as SQVTM and CDR2 as ANQGSEA. This CDR3 comprises 14 residues.

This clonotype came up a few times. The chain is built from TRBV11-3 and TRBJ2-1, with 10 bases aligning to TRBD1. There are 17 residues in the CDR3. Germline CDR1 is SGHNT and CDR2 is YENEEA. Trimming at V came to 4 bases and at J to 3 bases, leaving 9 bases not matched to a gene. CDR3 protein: CASSSTAGTGDYNEQFF. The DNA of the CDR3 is TGTGCCAGCAGCTCGACCGCCGGGACAGGGGACTACAATGAGCAGTTCTTC. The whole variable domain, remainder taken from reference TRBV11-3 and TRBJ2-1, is EAGVVQSPRYKIIEKKQPVAFWCNPISGHNTLYWYLQNLGQGPELLIRYENEEAVDDSQLPKDRFSAERLKGVDSTLKIQPAELGDSAVYLCASSSTAGTGDYNEQFFGPGTRLTVL.

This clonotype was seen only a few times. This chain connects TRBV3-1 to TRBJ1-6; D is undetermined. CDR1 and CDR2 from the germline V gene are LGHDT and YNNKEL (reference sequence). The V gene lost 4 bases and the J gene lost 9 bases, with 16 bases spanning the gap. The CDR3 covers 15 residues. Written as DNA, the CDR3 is TGTGCCAGCAGCCTGATACTTGGAGGCGCTTCACCCCTCCACTTT. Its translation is CASSLILGGASPLHF.

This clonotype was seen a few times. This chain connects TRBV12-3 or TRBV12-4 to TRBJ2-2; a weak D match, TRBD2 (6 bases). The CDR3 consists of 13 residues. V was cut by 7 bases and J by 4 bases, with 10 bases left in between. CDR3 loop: CASIPGGTGELFF. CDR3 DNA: TGTGCCAGCATCCCCGGGGGCACCGGGGAGCTGTTTTTT.

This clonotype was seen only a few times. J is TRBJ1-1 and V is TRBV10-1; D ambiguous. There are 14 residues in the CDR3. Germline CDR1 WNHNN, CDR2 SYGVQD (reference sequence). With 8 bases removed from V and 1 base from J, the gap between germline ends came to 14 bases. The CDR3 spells CASDQITENTEAFF. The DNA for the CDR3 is TGCGCCAGCGATCAAATAACAGAGAACACTGAAGCTTTCTTT.

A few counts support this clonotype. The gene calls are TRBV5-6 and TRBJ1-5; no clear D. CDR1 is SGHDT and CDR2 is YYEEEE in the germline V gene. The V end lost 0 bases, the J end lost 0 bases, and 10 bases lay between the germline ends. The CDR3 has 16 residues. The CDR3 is CASSLGPPNSNQPQHF. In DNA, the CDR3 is TGTGCCAGCAGCTTGGGCCCTCCGAATAGCAATCAGCCCCAGCATTTT.

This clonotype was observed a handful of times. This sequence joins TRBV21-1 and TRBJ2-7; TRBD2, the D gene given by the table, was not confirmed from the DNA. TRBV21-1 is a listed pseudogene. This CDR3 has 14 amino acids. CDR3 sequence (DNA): TGTGCCAGCGGGAGTTTGGAGGGCTCCTACGAGCAGTACTTC. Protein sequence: CASGSLEGSYEQYF.

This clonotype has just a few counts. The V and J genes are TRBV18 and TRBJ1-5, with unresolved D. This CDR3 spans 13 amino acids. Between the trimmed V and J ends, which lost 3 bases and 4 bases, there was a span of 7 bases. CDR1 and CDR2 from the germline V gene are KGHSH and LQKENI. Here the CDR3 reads CASSPAQNQPQHF. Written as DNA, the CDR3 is TGTGCCAGCTCACCGGCACAAAATCAGCCCCAGCATTTT.

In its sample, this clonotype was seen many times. Here the CDR3 DNA reads TGCAGTGCTCAGACCCCAGGTCGGAGAACAAACTCCTACAATGAGCAGTTCTTC. Translation gives CSAQTPGRRTNSYNEQFF. The genes are TRBV20-1 and TRBJ2-1; no clear D gene. CDR3 length: 18 amino acids. Germline-derived CDR1 and CDR2 are DFQATT and SNEGSKA (reference sequence). V was pared by 5 bases and J by 0 bases, with 23 bases between.

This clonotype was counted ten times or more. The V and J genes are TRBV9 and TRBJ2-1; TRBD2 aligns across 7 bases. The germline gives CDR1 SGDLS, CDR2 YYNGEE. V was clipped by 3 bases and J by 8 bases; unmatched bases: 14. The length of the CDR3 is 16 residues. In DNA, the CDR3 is TGTGCCAGCAGCGCCTCCCCTGAGGGAGGGCAAGATGAGCAGTTCTTC. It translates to CASSASPEGGQDEQFF.